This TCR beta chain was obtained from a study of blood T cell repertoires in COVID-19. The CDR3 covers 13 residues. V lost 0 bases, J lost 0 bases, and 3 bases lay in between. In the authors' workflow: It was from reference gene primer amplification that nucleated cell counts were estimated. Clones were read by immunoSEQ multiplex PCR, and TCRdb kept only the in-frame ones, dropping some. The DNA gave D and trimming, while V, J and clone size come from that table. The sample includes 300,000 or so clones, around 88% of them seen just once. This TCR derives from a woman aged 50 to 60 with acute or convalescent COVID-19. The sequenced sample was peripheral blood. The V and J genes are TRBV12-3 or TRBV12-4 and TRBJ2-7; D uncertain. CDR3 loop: CASSLALSYEQYF. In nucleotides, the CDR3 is TGTGCCAGCAGTTTAGCCCTCTCCTACGAGCAGTACTTC.